Shown below are 22 T cell receptor beta chains from a single sample sequenced in a study of cytomegalovirus exposure and HLA in healthy donors. Both 60 Vbeta primers and 13 Jbeta primers went into the PCR. Clones were sequenced by immunoSEQ multiplex PCR, and TCRdb holds only the in-frame ones, with some missing. The sample has roughly 160,000 clones, approximately 81% seen once. The sequencing input was PBMCs. The receptors derive from a female donor in good health and CMV-seronegative.

V usage is TRBV6-1 and J usage is TRBJ1-5; 8 positions match TRBD1. The CDR3 is 18 amino acids. Germline CDR1 MNHNS, CDR2 SASEGT. J gave up 6 bases and V 2 bases, and 15 bases lay outside the gene matches. The CDR3 spells CASSEKVPGGAGGQPQHF. As DNA, the CDR3 is TGTGCCAGCAGTGAAAAAGTCCCAGGGGGCGCCGGGGGTCAGCCCCAGCATTTT.

The chain uses TRBV19 and TRBJ2-3; 11 positions match TRBD2. Germline V lookup: CDR1 LNHDA, CDR2 SQIVND (reference sequence). V shed 0 bases and J 2 bases; nucleotides not matched to a gene: 7. CDR3 length equals 18 residues. CDR3 protein: CASSIDGALAGVTDTQYF. For the CDR3, the DNA is TGTGCCAGTAGTATAGATGGGGCACTAGCGGGGGTCACAGATACGCAGTATTTT.

This clone was counted between two and nine times. This chain joins TRBV30 and TRBJ2-7; tentatively, D is TRBD1 (6 bases). CDR1 GTSNPN and CDR2 SVGIG come from the germline V gene (reference sequence). CDR3 length: 14 residues. Deletions cut 2 bases from V and 4 bases from J, with 15 bases between. CDR3 in DNA: TGTGCCTGGAGTCCCCCGGACAGAATATACGAGCAGTACTTC. Its translation: CAWSPPDRIYEQYF.

J is TRBJ2-2 and V is TRBV13; no clear D gene. There are 16 residues in the CDR3. CDR1 PRHDT and CDR2 FYEKMQ come from the germline V gene (reference sequence). Trimming took off 0 bases at V and 4 bases at J, with 12 bases between the two ends. As DNA, the CDR3 is TGTGCCAGCAGCTTAGGAAGGAACCTAGGCACCGGGGAGCTGTTTTTT. As protein: CASSLGRNLGTGELFF.

This chain joins TRBV19 and TRBJ1-1; D remains ambiguous. Germline assignment: CDR1 LNHDA and CDR2 SQIVND (reference sequence). The germline V and J ends were trimmed by 7 bases and 0 bases, with 12 bases remaining between them. The CDR3 is 14 amino acids. CDR3: CASMRGLMNTEAFF. For the CDR3, the DNA is TGTGCCAGTATGAGAGGACTCATGAACACTGAAGCTTTCTTT.

The J gene is TRBJ1-1, the V gene TRBV4-3; TRBD1 aligns across 7 bases. The CDR3 totals 11 residues. The V gene end was trimmed by 5 bases and the J gene end by 12 bases; junction bases not matched to a gene: 6. CDR1 and CDR2 from the germline V gene are LGHNA and YSLEER. The CDR3 is CASSSRGATFF. The CDR3 nucleotides are TGCGCCAGCAGCTCCAGGGGGGCGACTTTCTTT.

In its sample, this clone was seen a few times. The chain employs TRBV4-1 and TRBJ2-7, with 11 positions matching TRBD2. CDR3 length: 15 residues. Germline CDR1 and CDR2: MGHRA and YSYEKL. V dropped 4 bases and J dropped 0; count of bases not matched to a gene: 2. The CDR3 is CASSRTSGFSYEQYF. The CDR3 DNA sequence: TGCGCCAGCAGCCGGACTAGCGGGTTCTCCTACGAGCAGTACTTC.

This chain links TRBV5-5 with TRBJ1-1; no reliable D call. Deletions cut 4 bases from V and 0 bases from J, with 16 bases between. CDR3 size: 16 residues. The germline gives CDR1 SGHKS, CDR2 YYEKEE (reference sequence). CDR3: CASSLTGFFLNTEAFF. CDR3 bases: TGTGCCAGCAGCCTGACGGGGTTTTTTCTGAACACTGAAGCTTTCTTT.

The chain recombines TRBV27 with TRBJ1-6, with D unresolved. CDR1 is MNHEY, CDR2 SMNVEV, per germline (reference sequence). The V end was cut by 9 bases, the J end by 5 bases, with 17 bases between. This CDR3 is built from 15 residues. The CDR3 nucleotides read TGTGCCAGTGGTGGGTCGGGAGTGCATAATTCACCCCTCCACTTT. It yields the protein CASGGSGVHNSPLHF.

The chain recombines TRBV27 with TRBJ2-1; 10 bases match TRBD1. Germline V lookup: CDR1 MNHEY, CDR2 SMNVEV (reference sequence). The J segment lost 8 bases and the V segment lost 6 bases, leaving 4 bases of the junction unmatched. This CDR3 has 13 amino acids. The CDR3 nucleotides are TGTGCCAGCAGGAGACAGGGGGCCGATGAGCAGTTCTTC. Encoded protein: CASRRQGADEQFF.

The chain combines TRBV11-3 with TRBJ2-1; 10 bases match TRBD1. Germline assignment: CDR1 SGHNT and CDR2 YENEEA. This CDR3 contains 17 residues. Germline trimming cut 1 base from V and 8 bases from J; bases unmatched to any gene: 11. In nucleotides, the CDR3 is TGTGCCAGCAGCTTAGGATGGATGGGGACAGGGGTTGATGAGCAGTTCTTC. It translates to CASSLGWMGTGVDEQFF.

The chain joins TRBV7-6 to TRBJ1-6; a possible D gene is TRBD1 (6 bases). V was shortened by 1 base and J by 7 bases, with 14 bases between the two germline ends. The CDR3 loop spans 16 amino acids. Germline V CDR1 and CDR2: SGHVS, FNYEAQ. The CDR3 sequence is CASSLDTGLGNSPLHF. CDR3 nucleotide sequence: TGTGCCAGCAGCTTAGACACAGGGCTGGGGAATTCACCCCTCCACTTT.

J is TRBJ1-2 and V is TRBV4-3; D is possibly TRBD1 (5 bases). This CDR3 has 14 amino acids. In germline, CDR1 is LGHNA, CDR2 YSLEER. Trimming took off 1 base at V and 4 bases at J, with 10 bases between the two ends. The CDR3 loop is CASSQADTPYGYTF. CDR3 bases: TGCGCCAGCAGCCAAGCGGACACCCCCTATGGCTACACCTTC.

Worth noting for this clone: Relative to the germline gene, one junction end is altered; a read error may explain this. The CDR3 reads CASSRNRNTEASF. CDR3 nucleotide sequence: TGTGCCAGTAGTCGGAACAGGAACACTGAAGCTTCCTTT. The chain recombines TRBV19 with TRBJ1-1; perhaps TRBD1 as D (5 bases). The CDR3 extends over 13 amino acids. Germline V lookup: CDR1 LNHDA, CDR2 SQIVND (reference sequence). Together with reference TRBV19 and TRBJ1-1, the CDR3 gives the full variable domain: DGGITQSPKYLFRKEGQNVTLSCEQNLNHDAMYWYRQDPGQGLRLIYYSQIVNDFQKGDIAEGYSVSREKKESFPLTVTSAQKNPTAFYLCASSRNRNTEASFGQGTRLTVV.

This clone has just a few counts. The chain combines TRBV23-1 with TRBJ1-1, with 8 bases matching TRBD1. TRBV23-1 is treated as an ORF (open reading frame) with a function not yet certain. V lost 6 bases to trimming and J lost 1 base; unmatched junction nucleotides: 16. The CDR3 contains 18 residues. The CDR3: CASSSQKIRRGQNTEAFF. CDR3 coding DNA: TGCGCCAGCAGCAGTCAAAAAATACGCAGGGGGCAGAACACTGAAGCTTTCTTT.

The chain combines TRBV28 with TRBJ2-5, with 7 positions matching TRBD2. V lost 8 bases and J lost 1; bases outside the gene matches: 4. The CDR3 runs 13 residues. The germline CDR1 and CDR2 sequences are MDHEN and SYDVKM. As DNA, the CDR3 is TGTGCCAGCGGGAGGGGCCGCCAAGAGACCCAGTACTTC. Translation: CASGRGRQETQYF.

This clone was seen only a few times. This chain links TRBV25-1 with TRBJ1-2; TRBD1 is a possible D gene (5 bases). The CDR3 has 12 amino acids. Germline lookup yields CDR1 MGHDK and CDR2 SYGVNS. Trimming pared 5 bases from V and 8 bases from J, leaving 12 bases between. CDR3: CASSLGGHGYTF. CDR3 nucleotide sequence: TGTGCCAGCAGTCTGGGGGGTCACGGCTACACCTTC.

The gene calls are TRBV5-4 and TRBJ2-3, with no clear D. V lost 4 bases to trimming and J lost 0 bases, with 3 bases between them. The length of the CDR3 is 12 residues. Germline CDR1 SGHNT, CDR2 YYREEE (reference sequence). Here the CDR3 reads CASSLSTDTQYF. CDR3 nucleotide sequence: TGTGCCAGCAGCCTAAGCACAGATACGCAGTATTTT.

The DNA for the CDR3 is TGCAGTGCTAAGGAGAGTACTGAAGCTTTCTTT. It encodes CSAKESTEAFF. This chain links TRBV20-1 with TRBJ1-1; no clear D gene. V dropped 4 bases and J dropped 5 bases, with 8 bases sitting between them. The V gene's germline CDR1 is DFQATT and CDR2 SNEGSKA (reference sequence). The CDR3 covers 11 residues.

The rearrangement joins TRBV7-2 to TRBJ1-5; possible D gene TRBD1, 6 bases. This CDR3 has 16 residues. Trimming stripped 0 bases from V and 0 bases from J, with 9 bases between. In germline, CDR1 is SGHTA, CDR2 FQGNSA. The CDR3 region has the DNA TGTGCCAGCAGCTTAGCGGGAGGGGGTAGCAATCAGCCCCAGCATTTT. This codes for CASSLAGGGSNQPQHF.

This clone was seen a handful of times. The genes are TRBV28 and TRBJ2-2; TRBD2 aligns across 11 bases. Germline CDR1 and CDR2: MDHEN and SYDVKM. V gave up 4 bases and J gave up 4 bases; unmatched junction bases: 5. The CDR3 loop spans 16 amino acids. This CDR3 is CASSYRLAGPTGELFF. As DNA, the CDR3 is TGTGCCAGCAGTTATCGACTAGCGGGACCCACCGGGGAGCTGTTTTTT.

J is TRBJ2-7 and V is TRBV2, with TRBD1 identical over 8 bases. From germline, CDR1 is SNHLY and CDR2 FYNNEI. J gave up 3 bases and V 8 bases, and 3 bases lay outside the gene matches. This CDR3 spans 12 amino acids. As DNA, the CDR3 is TGTGCCAGCGGACAGGGCTACTACGAGCAGTACTTC. This encodes CASGQGYYEQYF.